The sequence of this T cell receptor beta chain was determined in a study of T cells in Graves' hyperthyroidism and ophthalmopathy. The wider study: Peripheral blood collection took place at initial diagnosis, before any treatment. Study results and caveats: In simple terms, a model built on 13 V-J features told ophthalmopathy apart from stable hyperthyroidism.

This clonotype appeared many times. Antigen: not known. TCR beta CDR3 region amplification was performed from RNA transcripts. An initial round of RT-PCR targeting the TCR CDR3 relied on the HTBI primer set. MiXCR, applied by TCRdb to the multiplex PCR reads, yields one record per CDR3 protein. The data contain 550,000 to 600,000 distinct CDR3 sequences, approximately 14% of them seen just once; the ten biggest clones take up roughly 7.7%. This CDR3 region has 15 residues. Germline V gives CDR1 SNHLY, CDR2 FYNNEI. The ends were cut back, 2 bases at V and 8 bases at J, with 15 bases in the middle. The receptor was derived from a woman aged 18-29 years with Graves' ophthalmopathy. Sequenced: blood. J is TRBJ1-4 and V is TRBV2; D gene ambiguous. The CDR3 nucleotides are TGTGCCAGCAGTGAATTATTACGTTCGAAGGAAAAACTGTTTTTT. It codes for CASSELLRSKEKLFF.